Included here is one T cell receptor beta chain sequence, with context. How the authors handled the data: How many nucleated cells were present was estimated from reference gene primer amplification. The protocol was immunoSEQ multiplex PCR, while the TCRdb copy is restricted to in-frame clones and leaves out a portion. The V and J calls and clone size are taken from that table; D and trimming were inferred from the DNA. Of tens of thousands of clones listed, roughly 85% are singletons. The data are from a study of blood T cell repertoires in COVID-19. Study as a whole: T cells, B-cell-depleted T cells, or PBMCs supplied cDNA or gDNA.

The specimen sequenced was peripheral blood. The origin of this receptor is a man aged 55 to 70 with active or convalescent COVID-19.

CDR3 bases: TGTGCCTTCCCGGGACAGGGGCGGACGACTGAAGCTTTCTTT. Protein sequence: CAFPGQGRTTEAFF. This chain connects TRBV2 to TRBJ1-1; TRBD1 matches 10 bases. The V and J ends lost 11 bases and 5 bases, in that order; junction bases with no gene match: 11. CDR3 length: 14 amino acids. The germline V gene encodes CDR1 SNHLY and CDR2 FYNNEI.